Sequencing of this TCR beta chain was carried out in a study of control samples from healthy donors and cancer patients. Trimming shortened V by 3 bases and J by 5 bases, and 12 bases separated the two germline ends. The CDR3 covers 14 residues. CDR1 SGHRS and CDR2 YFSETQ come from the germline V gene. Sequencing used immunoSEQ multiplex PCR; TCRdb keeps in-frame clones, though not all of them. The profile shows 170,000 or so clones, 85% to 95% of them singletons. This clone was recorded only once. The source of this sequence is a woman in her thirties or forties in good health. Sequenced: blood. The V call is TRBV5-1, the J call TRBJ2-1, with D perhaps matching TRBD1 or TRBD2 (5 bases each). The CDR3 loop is CASSSRDGNNEQFF. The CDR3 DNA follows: TGCGCCAGCAGCTCCCGGGACGGCAACAATGAGCAGTTCTTC.